The source of this T cell receptor beta chain is a study of blood T cell repertoires in COVID-19. Study-wide context: Acute-phase and convalescent COVID-19 samples originated in the United States, Italy and Spain.

Trimming cost V 4 bases and J 3 bases; bases outside gene matches: 18. This CDR3 contains 18 residues. The V gene's germline CDR1 is SGHDT and CDR2 YYEEEE. In the authors' workflow: It was from reference gene primer amplification that nucleated cell counts were estimated. Libraries were prepared by immunoSEQ multiplex PCR; TCRdb keeps only in-frame clonotypes and omits some of them. The V and J calls and clone size were taken over from that table, and D and trimming were inferred from the DNA. The table includes roughly 290,000 clones, approximately 89% detected once. The chain has TRBV5-6 and TRBJ2-7, with 8 bases fitting TRBD2. The clonotype comes from a woman in her fifties or sixties who had recovered from COVID-19. Source material: peripheral blood. The CDR3 region is CASSAVLDTPGGIYEQYF. As DNA, the CDR3 is TGTGCCAGCAGCGCGGTTTTGGATACGCCGGGAGGGATCTACGAGCAGTACTTC.